Below are 2 T cell receptor beta chains sequenced from a single sample in a study of pediatric ulcerative colitis. Generated by immunoSEQ multiplex PCR, the TCRdb table keeps only in-frame clones and is missing some. The data show 17,000 or so clones, roughly 70% seen once. During colonoscopy, one to two rectal pinch biopsies were collected. The sequenced sample was gut tissue. These receptors all come from a girl aged 5-17 years with moderate ulcerative colitis.

This clone was detected only once. The chain is built from TRBV18 and TRBJ2-1, with a tentative D call TRBD1 (6 bases). The V gene's germline CDR1 is KGHSH and CDR2 LQKENI. The CDR3 loop spans 17 amino acids. V was trimmed by 3 bases and J by 3 bases, leaving 18 bases between them. The CDR3: CASSPPTRQAVYNEQFF. In DNA, the CDR3 is TGTGCCAGCTCACCCCCAACTAGACAGGCGGTCTACAATGAGCAGTTCTTC.

This chain connects TRBV18 to TRBJ1-2; tentatively, D is TRBD1 (6 bases). Germline assignment: CDR1 KGHSH and CDR2 LQKENI. The CDR3 runs to 15 residues. The V end was cut by 1 base, the J end by 4 bases, with 13 bases between. The CDR3, as DNA: TGTGCCAGCTCACCACGCACAGGGTCCCCCTATGGCTACACCTTC. Translated: CASSPRTGSPYGYTF.